Below, 31 T cell receptor beta chains from the same sample are listed, as sequenced in a study of cytomegalovirus exposure and HLA in healthy donors. Produced via immunoSEQ multiplex PCR; TCRdb's table is partial and in-frame only. The table lists 240,000 or so clones, about 90% of them singletons. The sequencing input was PBMCs. The receptors were sampled from a woman in her twenties or thirties in good health and CMV-seropositive.

This sequence joins TRBV5-1 and TRBJ2-2; no firm D call. Germline CDR1 is SGHRS and CDR2 is YFSETQ. This CDR3 is built from 12 residues. Trimming pared 1 base from V and 6 bases from J, leaving 4 bases between. Here the CDR3 reads CASSLLPGELFF. CDR3 DNA sequence: TGCGCCAGCAGCTTGCTACCCGGGGAGCTGTTTTTT.

In this sample, this clone turned up a few times. The chain combines TRBV5-4 with TRBJ2-7; 13 bases map to TRBD2. The CDR3 is 16 amino acids. Germline lookup yields CDR1 SGHNT and CDR2 YYREEE (reference sequence). The V segment lost 4 bases and the J segment 2 bases; nucleotides outside the gene matches: 6. CDR3 residues: CASSRGLAGVTYEQYF. The CDR3 DNA follows: TGTGCCAGCAGCCGTGGACTAGCGGGAGTCACCTACGAGCAGTACTTC. The whole variable domain, filled in from reference TRBV5-4 and TRBJ2-7, reads ETGVTQSPTHLIKTRGQQVTLRCSSQSGHNTVSWYQQALGQGPQFIFQYYREEENGRGNFPPRFSGLQFPNYSSELNVNALELDDSALYLCASSRGLAGVTYEQYFGPGTRLTVT.

The chain carries TRBV27 and TRBJ1-5; 12 nucleotides match TRBD1. The CDR3 extends over 16 amino acids. The germline gives CDR1 MNHEY, CDR2 SMNVEV (reference sequence). J lost 5 bases, V lost 10 bases, and 12 bases had no gene match. The CDR3 spells CATSGTGGLEDQPQHF. CDR3 coding DNA: TGTGCCACCTCCGGGACAGGGGGCCTAGAGGATCAGCCCCAGCATTTT.

V is TRBV6-5 and J is TRBJ2-7; 8 bases are a match to TRBD1. CDR3 length equals 13 residues. Germline-derived CDR1 and CDR2 are MNHEY and SVGAGI. V lost 5 bases and J lost 7; bases outside the gene matches: 7. As DNA, the CDR3 is TGTGCCAGCAGTATAAGACAGGGGTGGGAGCAGTACTTC. Translation gives CASSIRQGWEQYF.

The J gene is TRBJ2-7, the V gene TRBV30; D call uncertain. V was trimmed by 3 bases and J by 4 bases, leaving 13 bases between them. The CDR3 length is 13 residues. The germline V gene has CDR1 GTSNPN and CDR2 SVGIG (reference sequence). The CDR3 loop is CAWSLFFQYEQYF. The CDR3 DNA sequence: TGTGCCTGGAGCCTTTTTTTTCAGTACGAGCAGTACTTC.

This chain joins TRBV4-1 and TRBJ1-5, with D perhaps matching TRBD1 (5 bases). This CDR3 has 17 residues. Germline lookup yields CDR1 MGHRA and CDR2 YSYEKL. V lost 0 bases and J 7 bases, leaving 19 bases between the germline ends. The CDR3 loop is CASSQEGRGTVGQPQHF. DNA for the CDR3: TGCGCCAGCAGCCAAGAGGGCCGCGGGACCGTGGGACAGCCCCAGCATTTT.

The J gene is TRBJ2-7, the V gene TRBV11-2, with D possibly matching TRBD1 (7 bases). CDR3 length: 14 amino acids. Germline CDR1 and CDR2: SGHAT and FQNNGV. The germline V and J ends were trimmed by 5 bases and 3 bases, with 14 bases remaining between them. In DNA form, the CDR3 reads TGTGCCAGCAGCGAGAGCAGGGGGGTCTACGAGCAGTACTTC. It is translated as CASSESRGVYEQYF.

In nucleotides, the CDR3 is TGTGCCAGCAGTTTCCGGGGATACCTCTCTGGGGCCAACGTCCTGACTTTC. Protein: CASSFRGYLSGANVLTF. The chain has TRBV27 and TRBJ2-6, with D tentatively TRBD2 (5 bases). Germline CDR1 and CDR2: MNHEY and SMNVEV (reference sequence). This CDR3 is 17 amino acids long. V gave up 3 bases and J gave up 0 bases, with 12 bases separating them. The full variable domain, with the rest looked up from reference TRBV27 and TRBJ2-6, is EAQVTQNPRYLITVTGKKLTVTCSQNMNHEYMSWYRQDPGLGLRQIYYSMNVEVTDKGDVPEGYKVSRKEKRNFPLILESPSPNQTSLYFCASSFRGYLSGANVLTFGAGSRLTVL.

The chain is built from TRBV7-6 and TRBJ2-7; 7 positions agree with TRBD1. The junction had 10 bases not matched to a gene; V was cut back by 5 bases and J by 0 bases. The germline V gene encodes CDR1 SGHVS and CDR2 FNYEAQ. The CDR3 covers 16 residues. The CDR3 region has the DNA TGTGCCAGCAGCACCTCTGACTGGGACAGCTCCTACGAGCAGTACTTC. It translates to CASSTSDWDSSYEQYF.

This clone was seen only a few times. This same CDR3 is encoded by further DNA sequences in the sample. The chain has TRBV10-1 and TRBJ1-5; no reliable D call. The CDR3 is 13 amino acids. V lost 3 bases and J 4 bases, leaving 7 bases between the germline ends. Germline loops: CDR1 WNHNN, CDR2 SYGVQD (reference sequence). CDR3 nucleotides: TGCGCCAGCAGTGAAACCGGGAATCAGCCCCAGCATTTT. Residues: CASSETGNQPQHF.

The J gene is TRBJ2-5, the V gene TRBV11-2; 7 positions agree with TRBD2. Germline V gene lookup returns CDR1 SGHAT and CDR2 FQNNGV. The CDR3 contains 14 residues. Trimming at V came to 0 bases and at J to 5 bases, leaving 3 bases not matched to a gene. The CDR3 bases are TGTGCCAGCAGCTTAGATCTAGCGGAGGAGACCCAGTACTTC. Residues: CASSLDLAEETQYF. Combining the CDR3 with reference TRBV11-2 and TRBJ2-5 gives the whole variable domain EAGVAQSPRYKIIEKRQSVAFWCNPISGHATLYWYQQILGQGPKLLIQFQNNGVVDDSQLPKDRFSAERLKGVDSTLKIQPAKLEDSAVYLCASSLDLAEETQYFGPGTRLLVL.

The chain links TRBV27 to TRBJ2-1; no clear D gene. The V gene lost 6 bases and the J gene lost 7 bases, with 13 bases spanning the gap. The V gene's germline CDR1 is MNHEY and CDR2 SMNVEV (reference sequence). CDR3 length: 13 amino acids. The CDR3 loop reads CASRLASGNEQFF. As DNA, the CDR3 is TGTGCCAGCAGGCTCGCTAGTGGGAATGAGCAGTTCTTC.

The CDR3 bases are TGTGCCAGCAGTGAACCGACCCGGGAATGGGAGACCCAGTACTTC. Translation gives CASSEPTREWETQYF. The J gene is TRBJ2-5, the V gene TRBV6-1; possibly TRBD2 for D (5 bases). Germline CDR1 and CDR2: MNHNS and SASEGT. The length of the CDR3 is 15 residues. With 2 bases removed from V and 5 bases from J, the gap between germline ends came to 15 bases.

This chain uses TRBV6-1 with TRBJ2-7; D possibly corresponds to TRBD1 (6 bases). CDR1 is MNHNS and CDR2 is SASEGT in the germline V gene. The CDR3 runs 14 residues. The V gene lost 5 bases and the J gene lost 4 bases, with 15 bases spanning the gap. CDR3 loop: CASSLTGVEYEQYF. The CDR3 DNA is TGTGCCAGCAGTCTGACAGGCGTAGAATACGAGCAGTACTTC.

V is TRBV5-1 and J is TRBJ2-7; 11 nucleotides agree with TRBD1. The CDR3 runs to 15 residues. Germline CDR1 SGHRS, CDR2 YFSETQ. The V segment lost 0 bases and the J segment 7 bases; nucleotides outside the gene matches: 6. CDR3 DNA sequence: TGCGCCAGCAGCTTGGAAGGACAGGGGGCGCGGGAGCAGTACTTC. It translates to CASSLEGQGAREQYF. Looking up the rest from reference TRBV5-1 and TRBJ2-7 gives the full variable domain: KAGVTQTPRYLIKTRGQQVTLSCSPISGHRSVSWYQQTPGQGLQFLFEYFSETQRNKGNFPGRFSGRQFSNSRSEMNVSTLELGDSALYLCASSLEGQGAREQYFGPGTRLTVT.

This rearrangement joins TRBV19 to TRBJ2-7; no reliable D call. V was cut by 5 bases and J by 3 bases, with 14 bases left in between. Per the germline V gene, CDR1 is LNHDA and CDR2 is SQIVND (reference sequence). The CDR3 spans 14 residues. The CDR3 DNA reads as TGTGCCAGTAGTGTTAGTCCCGGCGGCTACGAGCAGTACTTC. Translation gives CASSVSPGGYEQYF.

This clone was detected a few times. V is TRBV28 and J is TRBJ2-7; 7 bases align to TRBD1. The V gene's germline CDR1 is MDHEN and CDR2 SYDVKM. The CDR3 consists of 13 residues. The junction had 7 bases not matched to a gene; V was cut back by 7 bases and J by 4 bases. CDR3 in DNA: TGTGCCAGCACCCGGGACAGCACGTACGAGCAGTACTTC. Protein: CASTRDSTYEQYF.

This rearrangement joins TRBV20-1 to TRBJ2-7; a possible D gene is TRBD2 (6 bases). The ends were cut back, 7 bases at V and 3 bases at J, with 10 bases in the middle. The CDR3 spans 11 residues. CDR1 and CDR2 (germline): DFQATT, SNEGSKA (reference sequence). The CDR3 here is CSVGTHYEQYF. The CDR3 DNA sequence: TGCAGTGTGGGGACTCACTACGAGCAGTACTTC.

J is TRBJ2-5 and V is TRBV5-1, with TRBD1 matching 9 bases. The CDR3 consists of 14 residues. V shed 4 bases and J 3 bases; nucleotides not matched to a gene: 4. Per germline, CDR1 SGHRS and CDR2 YFSETQ. The CDR3 loop is CASSPDRGKETQYF. CDR3 DNA sequence: TGCGCCAGCAGCCCGGACAGGGGAAAAGAGACCCAGTACTTC.

The chain couples TRBV15 to TRBJ2-2; 7 nucleotides line up with TRBD2. Germline V CDR1 and CDR2: LNHNV, YYDKDF (reference sequence). The CDR3 contains 13 residues. V was pared by 0 bases and J by 9 bases, with 1 base of the junction left unmatched. CDR3 sequence reads: CATSRESGRELFF. CDR3 DNA: TGTGCCACCAGCAGAGAAAGCGGGAGGGAGCTGTTTTTT.

The V and J genes are TRBV27 and TRBJ2-3; D is possibly TRBD1 (5 bases). The germline V gene has CDR1 MNHEY and CDR2 SMNVEV (reference sequence). The CDR3 runs to 15 residues. The V and J ends lost 2 bases and 4 bases respectively, with 13 bases between them. In DNA form, the CDR3 reads TGTGCCAGCAGTTTAAGGAGTTGGGGCGCAGATACGCAGTATTTT. Protein: CASSLRSWGADTQYF.

This clone appeared a single time. This rearrangement joins TRBV5-1 to TRBJ2-3, with 10 bases lining up with TRBD1. Germline CDR1 and CDR2: SGHRS and YFSETQ. The trim removed 5 bases at V and 2 bases at J, leaving 8 bases unmatched. The CDR3 totals 16 residues. The CDR3 loop reads CASRAGQGVYTDTQYF. The DNA of the CDR3 is TGCGCCAGCAGGGCTGGACAGGGGGTGTACACAGATACGCAGTATTTT. The full variable domain, in which reference TRBV5-1 and TRBJ2-3 provide the parts outside the CDR3, is KAGVTQTPRYLIKTRGQQVTLSCSPISGHRSVSWYQQTPGQGLQFLFEYFSETQRNKGNFPGRFSGRQFSNSRSEMNVSTLELGDSALYLCASRAGQGVYTDTQYFGPGTRLTVL.

On this clone itself: This specimen includes other DNA sequences encoding the same CDR3. The chain's CDR3 is CASSYTRGWGYTF. In DNA form, the CDR3 reads TGTGCCAGCAGTTACACGCGGGGTTGGGGTTACACCTTC. This chain uses TRBV2 with TRBJ1-2, with no clear D. This CDR3 comprises 13 residues. The germline V gene has CDR1 SNHLY and CDR2 FYNNEI. Trimming cost V 5 bases and J 11 bases, with 18 bases left between them.

The genes are TRBV2 and TRBJ2-5; possible D gene TRBD2, 6 bases. The CDR3 is 13 amino acids. V shed 3 bases and J shed 4 bases, with 9 bases lying between them. Germline V CDR1 and CDR2: SNHLY, FYNNEI. The CDR3 DNA reads TGTGCCAGCAGTGAGCAGGGAGGAGAGACCCAGTACTTC. Translation: CASSEQGGETQYF.

V gene TRBV7-6 combines with J gene TRBJ2-3, with 11 bases aligning to TRBD2. Germline V gene sequence: CDR1 SGHVS, CDR2 FNYEAQ. The J segment lost 4 bases and the V segment lost 1 base, leaving 4 bases of the junction unmatched. The CDR3 sequence is 16 residues long. CDR3 sequence reads: CASSLDLAGGADTQYF. Written as DNA, the CDR3 is TGTGCCAGCAGCTTAGATTTAGCGGGAGGGGCAGATACGCAGTATTTT. Full variable domain (remainder filled in from reference TRBV7-6 and TRBJ2-3): GAGVSQSPRYKVTKRGQDVALRCDPISGHVSLYWYRQALGQGPEFLTYFNYEAQQDKSGLPNDRFSAERPEGSISTLTIQRTEQRDSAMYRCASSLDLAGGADTQYFGPGTRLTVL.

V and J are TRBV5-1 and TRBJ2-1, with 16 bases lining up with TRBD2. The junction had 4 bases not matched to a gene; V was cut back by 5 bases and J by 8 bases. Germline values: CDR1 SGHRS, CDR2 YFSETQ. The CDR3 sequence is 15 residues long. CDR3 region: CASSGGTSGRDEQFF. DNA of the CDR3: TGCGCCAGCAGTGGAGGGACTAGCGGGAGGGATGAGCAGTTCTTC.

A few counts support this clone. The CDR3 is CASSGQGSYGYTF. The CDR3, as DNA: TGTGCCAGCAGCGGACAGGGTAGCTATGGCTACACCTTC. This chain uses TRBV2 with TRBJ1-2, with 8 bases matching TRBD1. V dropped 6 bases and J dropped 4; count of bases not matched to a gene: 4. This CDR3 is built from 13 residues. Germline V CDR1 and CDR2: SNHLY, FYNNEI.

The chain joins TRBV5-6 to TRBJ2-2; no firm D call. Germline loops: CDR1 SGHDT, CDR2 YYEEEE. The CDR3 consists of 12 residues. Trimming cost V 4 bases and J 5 bases, with 6 bases left between them. CDR3 nucleotides: TGTGCCAGCAGCCCATTGACCGGGGAGCTGTTTTTT. Amino acids: CASSPLTGELFF. The entire variable domain, with the rest obtained from reference TRBV5-6 and TRBJ2-2, is as follows: DAGVTQSPTHLIKTRGQQVTLRCSPKSGHDTVSWYQQALGQGPQFIFQYYEEEERQRGNFPDRFSGHQFPNYSSELNVNALLLGDSALYLCASSPLTGELFFGEGSRLTVL.

With regard to this clone: This clone may be a read error of a much larger clone one base away. The chain uses TRBV7-9 and TRBJ1-2; D is unresolved. V was clipped by 2 bases and J by 0 bases, with 4 bases between them. This CDR3 has 13 amino acids. Per the germline V gene, CDR1 is SEHNR and CDR2 is FQNEAQ (reference sequence). The CDR3 spells CASSLQANYGYTF. Written as DNA, the CDR3 is TGTGCCAGCAGCTTACAGGCTAACTATGGCTACACCTTC. Variable domain in full (rest from reference TRBV7-9 and TRBJ1-2): DTGVSQNPRHKITKRGQNVTFRCDPISEHNRLYWYRQTLGQGPEFLTYFQNEAQLEKSRLLSDRFSAERPKGSFSTLEIQRTEQGDSAMYLCASSLQANYGYTFGSGTRLTVV.

The chain couples TRBV6-5 to TRBJ2-7; 7 bases match TRBD1. The trim removed 5 bases at V and 7 bases at J, leaving 8 bases unmatched. In germline, CDR1 is MNHEY, CDR2 SVGAGI. CDR3 size: 13 residues. The CDR3 DNA is TGTGCCAGCAGTCGGGACAGCTCGGGTGAGCAGTACTTC. Its protein is CASSRDSSGEQYF.

J is TRBJ2-1 and V is TRBV18, with 10 nucleotides matching TRBD2. This CDR3 comprises 15 residues. Germline-derived CDR1 and CDR2 are KGHSH and LQKENI. The V gene end was trimmed by 5 bases and the J gene end by 6 bases; junction bases not matched to a gene: 7. The CDR3 DNA is TGTGCCAGCTCAATCCCGGGACTAGCGTTCAATGAGCAGTTCTTC. This codes for CASSIPGLAFNEQFF.